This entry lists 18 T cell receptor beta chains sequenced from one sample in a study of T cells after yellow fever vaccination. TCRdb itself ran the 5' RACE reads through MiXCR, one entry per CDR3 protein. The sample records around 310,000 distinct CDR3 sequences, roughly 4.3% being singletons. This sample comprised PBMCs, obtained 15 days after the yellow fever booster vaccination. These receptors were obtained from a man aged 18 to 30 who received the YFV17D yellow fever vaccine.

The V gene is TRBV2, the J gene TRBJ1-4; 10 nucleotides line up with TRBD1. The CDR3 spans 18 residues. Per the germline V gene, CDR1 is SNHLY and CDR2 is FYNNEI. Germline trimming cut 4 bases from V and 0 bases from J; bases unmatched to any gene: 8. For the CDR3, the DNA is TGTGCCAGCAGTGCTCACCCGGGACAGGGGACAACTAATGAAAAACTGTTTTTT. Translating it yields CASSAHPGQGTTNEKLFF.

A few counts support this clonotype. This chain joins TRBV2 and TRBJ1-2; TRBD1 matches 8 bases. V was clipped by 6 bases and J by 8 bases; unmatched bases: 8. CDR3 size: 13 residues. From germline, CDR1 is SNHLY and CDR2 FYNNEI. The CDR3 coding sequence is TGTGCCAGCAGCGTCCGGACAGGGACCGGCTACACCTTC. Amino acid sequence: CASSVRTGTGYTF.

For the CDR3, the DNA is TGTGCCACCAGCAGAACCGGGACAGGGGGCAATTCACCCCTCCACTTT. Translating gives CATSRTGTGGNSPLHF. The J gene is TRBJ1-6, the V gene TRBV15, with 12 bases identical to TRBD1. In germline, CDR1 is LNHNV, CDR2 YYDKDF (reference sequence). Trimming at V came to 2 bases and at J to 7 bases, leaving 3 bases not matched to a gene. The CDR3 has 16 amino acids.

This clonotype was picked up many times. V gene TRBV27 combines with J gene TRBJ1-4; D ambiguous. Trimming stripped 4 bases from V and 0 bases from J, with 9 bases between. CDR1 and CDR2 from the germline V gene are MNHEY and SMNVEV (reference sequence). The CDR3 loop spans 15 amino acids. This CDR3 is CASSSKAATNEKLFF. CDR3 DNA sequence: TGTGCCAGCAGTTCGAAAGCTGCAACTAATGAAAAACTGTTTTTT.

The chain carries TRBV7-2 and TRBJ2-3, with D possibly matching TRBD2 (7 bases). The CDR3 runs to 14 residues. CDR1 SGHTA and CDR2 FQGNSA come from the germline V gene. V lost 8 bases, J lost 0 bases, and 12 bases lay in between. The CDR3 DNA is TGTGCCAGCTGCCGGGGGGCGAGCACAGATACGCAGTATTTT. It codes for CASCRGASTDTQYF.

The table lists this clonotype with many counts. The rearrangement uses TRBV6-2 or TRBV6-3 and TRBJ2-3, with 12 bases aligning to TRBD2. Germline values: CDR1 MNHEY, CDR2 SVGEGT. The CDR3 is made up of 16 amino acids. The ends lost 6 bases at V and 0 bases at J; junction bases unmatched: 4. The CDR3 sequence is CASRWTSGMSTDTQYF. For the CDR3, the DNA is TGTGCCAGCAGATGGACTAGCGGGATGAGCACAGATACGCAGTATTTT.

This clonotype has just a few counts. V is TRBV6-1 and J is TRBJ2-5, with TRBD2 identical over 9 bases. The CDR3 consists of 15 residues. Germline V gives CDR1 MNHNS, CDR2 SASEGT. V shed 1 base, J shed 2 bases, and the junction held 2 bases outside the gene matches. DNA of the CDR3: TGTGCCAGCAGTGAAGGGGCGGGGGGGCAAGAGACCCAGTACTTC. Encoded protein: CASSEGAGGQETQYF.

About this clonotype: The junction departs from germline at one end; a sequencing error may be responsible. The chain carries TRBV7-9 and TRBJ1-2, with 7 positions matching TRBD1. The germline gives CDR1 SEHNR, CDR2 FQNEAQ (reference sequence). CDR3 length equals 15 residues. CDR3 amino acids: CASSLAGGGNYGYTF. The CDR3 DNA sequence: TGTGCCAGCAGCCTAGCTGGAGGGGGCAACTATGGCTACACCTTC. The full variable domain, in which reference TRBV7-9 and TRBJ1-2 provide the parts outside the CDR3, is DTGVSQNPRHKITKRGQNVTFRCDPISEHNRLYWYRQTLGQGPEFLTYFQNEAQLEKSRLLSDRFSAERPKGSFSTLEIQRTEQGDSAMYLCASSLAGGGNYGYTFGSGTRLTVV.

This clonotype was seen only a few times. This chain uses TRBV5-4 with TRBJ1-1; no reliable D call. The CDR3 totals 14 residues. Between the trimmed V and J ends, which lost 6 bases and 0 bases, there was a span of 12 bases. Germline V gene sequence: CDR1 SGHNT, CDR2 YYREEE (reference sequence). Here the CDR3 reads CASTFAGMNTEAFF. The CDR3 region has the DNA TGTGCCAGCACCTTTGCCGGGATGAACACTGAAGCTTTCTTT.

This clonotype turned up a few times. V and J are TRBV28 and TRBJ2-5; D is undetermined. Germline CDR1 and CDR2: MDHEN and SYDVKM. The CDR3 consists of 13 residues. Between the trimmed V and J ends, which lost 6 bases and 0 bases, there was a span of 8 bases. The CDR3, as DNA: TGTGCCAGCAGGGACCCGAACCAAGAGACCCAGTACTTC. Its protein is CASRDPNQETQYF.

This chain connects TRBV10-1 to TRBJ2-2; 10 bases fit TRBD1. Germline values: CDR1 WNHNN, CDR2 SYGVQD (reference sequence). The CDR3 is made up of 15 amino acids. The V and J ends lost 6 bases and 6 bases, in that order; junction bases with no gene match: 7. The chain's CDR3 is CASRPGTGESGELFF. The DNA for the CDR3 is TGCGCCAGCAGACCCGGGACAGGGGAATCCGGGGAGCTGTTTTTT.

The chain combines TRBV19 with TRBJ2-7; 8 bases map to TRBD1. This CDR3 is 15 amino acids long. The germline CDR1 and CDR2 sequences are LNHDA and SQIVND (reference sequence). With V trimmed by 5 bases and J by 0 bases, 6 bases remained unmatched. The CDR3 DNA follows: TGTGCCAGTAGTGTGGACAGGGACTTCTCCTACGAGCAGTACTTC. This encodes CASSVDRDFSYEQYF. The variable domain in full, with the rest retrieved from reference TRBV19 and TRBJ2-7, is DGGITQSPKYLFRKEGQNVTLSCEQNLNHDAMYWYRQDPGQGLRLIYYSQIVNDFQKGDIAEGYSVSREKKESFPLTVTSAQKNPTAFYLCASSVDRDFSYEQYFGPGTRLTVT.

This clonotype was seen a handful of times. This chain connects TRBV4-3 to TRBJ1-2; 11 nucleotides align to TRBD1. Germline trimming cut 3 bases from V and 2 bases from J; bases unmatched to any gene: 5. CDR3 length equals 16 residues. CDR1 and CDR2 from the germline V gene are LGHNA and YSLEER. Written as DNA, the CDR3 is TGCGCCAGCAGCCACGAGGGACAGGGGGGAAACTATGGCTACACCTTC. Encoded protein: CASSHEGQGGNYGYTF.

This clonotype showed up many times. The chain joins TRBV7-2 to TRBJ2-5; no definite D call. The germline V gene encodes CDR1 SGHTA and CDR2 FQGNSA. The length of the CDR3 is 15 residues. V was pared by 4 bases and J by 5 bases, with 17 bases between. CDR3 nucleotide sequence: TGTGCCAGCAGCTCCCGGGCCTCTGAATGGGAGACCCAGTACTTC. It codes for CASSSRASEWETQYF.

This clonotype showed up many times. The CDR3 DNA reads as TGTGCCAGCAGTTTTCAGACAGTAAATTCACCCCTCCACTTT. Its translation: CASSFQTVNSPLHF. The chain joins TRBV12-3 or TRBV12-4 to TRBJ1-6; D is possibly TRBD1 (5 bases). The CDR3 is 14 amino acids. The V and J ends lost 3 bases and 7 bases respectively, with 10 bases between them.

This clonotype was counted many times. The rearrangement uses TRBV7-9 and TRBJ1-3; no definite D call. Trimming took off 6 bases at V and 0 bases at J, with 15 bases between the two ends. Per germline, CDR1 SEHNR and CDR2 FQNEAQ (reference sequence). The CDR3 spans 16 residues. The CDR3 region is CASRTSGIGSGNTIYF. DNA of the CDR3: TGTGCCAGCAGGACTTCAGGAATTGGCTCTGGAAACACCATATATTTT.

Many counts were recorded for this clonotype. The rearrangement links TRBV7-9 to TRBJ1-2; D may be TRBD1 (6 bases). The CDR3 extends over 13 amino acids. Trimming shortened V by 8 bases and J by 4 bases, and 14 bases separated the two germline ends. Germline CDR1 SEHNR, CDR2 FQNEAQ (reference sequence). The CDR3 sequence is CASRNQDSYGYTF. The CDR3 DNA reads TGTGCCAGCCGGAATCAGGACAGCTATGGCTACACCTTC. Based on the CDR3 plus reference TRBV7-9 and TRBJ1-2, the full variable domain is DTGVSQNPRHKITKRGQNVTFRCDPISEHNRLYWYRQTLGQGPEFLTYFQNEAQLEKSRLLSDRFSAERPKGSFSTLEIQRTEQGDSAMYLCASRNQDSYGYTFGSGTRLTVV.

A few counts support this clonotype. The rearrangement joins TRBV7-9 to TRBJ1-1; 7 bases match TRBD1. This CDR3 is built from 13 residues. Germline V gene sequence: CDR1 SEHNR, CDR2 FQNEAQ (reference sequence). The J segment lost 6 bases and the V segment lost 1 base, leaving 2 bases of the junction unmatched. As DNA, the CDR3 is TGTGCCAGCAGCTTAGGAGGGGGCTCTGAAGCTTTCTTT. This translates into CASSLGGGSEAFF.